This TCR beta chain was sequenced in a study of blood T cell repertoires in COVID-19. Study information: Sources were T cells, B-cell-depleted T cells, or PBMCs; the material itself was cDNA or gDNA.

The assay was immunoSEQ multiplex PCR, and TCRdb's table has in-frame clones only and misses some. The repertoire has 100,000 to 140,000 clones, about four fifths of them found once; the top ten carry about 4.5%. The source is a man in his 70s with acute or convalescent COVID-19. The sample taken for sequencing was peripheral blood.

The CDR3 loop is CASSLDRGTEAFF. In nucleotides, the CDR3 is TGTGCCAGCAGCTTGGACAGGGGAACTGAAGCTTTCTTT. The chain combines TRBV7-2 with TRBJ1-1; 9 bases match TRBD1. The CDR3 is made up of 13 amino acids. Germline assignment: CDR1 SGHTA and CDR2 FQGNSA. The V segment lost 3 bases and the J segment 5 bases; nucleotides outside the gene matches: 1.